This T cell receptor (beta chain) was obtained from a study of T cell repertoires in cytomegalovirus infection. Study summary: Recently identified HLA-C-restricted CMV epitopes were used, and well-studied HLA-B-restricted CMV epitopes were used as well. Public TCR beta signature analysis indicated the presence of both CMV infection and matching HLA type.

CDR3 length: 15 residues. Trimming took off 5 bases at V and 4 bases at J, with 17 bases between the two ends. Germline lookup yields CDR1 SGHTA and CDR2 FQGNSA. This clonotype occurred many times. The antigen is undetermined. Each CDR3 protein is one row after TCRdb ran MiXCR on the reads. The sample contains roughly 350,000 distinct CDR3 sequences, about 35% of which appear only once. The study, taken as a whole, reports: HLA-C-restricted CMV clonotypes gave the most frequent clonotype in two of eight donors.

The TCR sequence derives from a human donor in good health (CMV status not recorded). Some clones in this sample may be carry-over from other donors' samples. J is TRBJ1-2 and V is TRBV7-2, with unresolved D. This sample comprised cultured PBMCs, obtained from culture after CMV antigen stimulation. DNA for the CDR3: TGTGCCAGCAGCCAGGAGGGAGGACGACTCTATGGCTACACCTTC. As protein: CASSQEGGRLYGYTF.